This TCR beta chain was found in a study of cytomegalovirus exposure and HLA in healthy donors. It was with 60 Vbeta and 13 Jbeta primers that the PCR ran. Libraries were prepared by immunoSEQ multiplex PCR; TCRdb keeps only in-frame clonotypes and omits some of them. Among roughly 200,000 clones listed, 80% to 90% were seen once. The CDR3 is 17 amino acids. Germline V CDR1 and CDR2: MNHEY, SMNVEV (reference sequence). V lost 6 bases to trimming and J lost 8 bases, with 26 bases between them. The source of this sequence is a woman under 40 in good health and CMV-seronegative. The V call is TRBV27, the J call TRBJ2-1, with D possibly TRBD1 on 8 matching bases. The sample taken for sequencing was PBMCs. CDR3 sequence: CASSSKEHRGGWDEQFF. The CDR3 coding sequence is TGTGCCAGCAGCTCTAAGGAACACAGGGGGGGGTGGGATGAGCAGTTCTTC.